The sequence of this T cell receptor (beta chain) was determined in a study of T cell responses to AZD1222 COVID-19 vaccine. Germline V gives CDR1 SGHTA, CDR2 FQGNSA. J lost 1 base, V lost 1 base, and 2 bases had no gene match. The length of the CDR3 is 15 residues. Study-level findings and limits: Most donors were white British, females outnumbered males, and clonal diversity was possibly underestimated. No day 14 peak samples; only post-peak repertoires were characterized.

A word on this clone: Its matching antigen is unknown.

Data came from immunoSEQ multiplex PCR; TCRdb stores just in-frame clones and leaves some out. This sample has 100,000 to 140,000 clones, with around 90% found just once. Source: peripheral blood, taken 28 days after the second AZD1222 dose. This clonotype was sampled from an adult who received the AZD1222 COVID-19 vaccine. The genes are TRBV7-2 and TRBJ2-7; the match to TRBD1 covers 9 bases. The CDR3: CASSLGGTGSYEQYF. As DNA, the CDR3 is TGTGCCAGCAGCTTAGGAGGGACAGGGTCCTACGAGCAGTACTTC.